This T cell receptor beta chain was obtained from a study of regulatory T cells in long-lasting Graves disease (dated by TCRdb to the early 2020s). Describing the broader study: Persistent Graves' disease meant more than 5 years of antithyroid drug treatment with TSH receptor autoantibodies that stayed positive. Persistent Graves' disease patients were compared with newly diagnosed Graves' disease patients by peripheral blood TCR sequencing and RNA sequencing. The study took place in China and was registered as a clinical trial. A total of some 33 samples were covered by TCR sequencing, comprising around 13 persistent and 20 newly diagnosed Graves' disease patients. In the clinical cohort, patients with persistent Graves' disease had used antithyroid drugs for an average of about 9.3 years. What the research found in general, with its limitations: Patients with persistent disease shared more public clonotypes (about 2,900) than newly diagnosed patients did (966). The authors acknowledged the small sample size as a limitation that may reduce accuracy. TRBV28, TRBJ1-2 and TRBJ2-5 were preferentially used in persistent disease, while TRBV20-1 and TRBJ2-1 were favored in newly diagnosed disease. Only the TCR beta chain was sequenced and analyzed. Only peripheral blood was studied, because thyroid tissue, the primary lesion, was inaccessible. Lower TCR Shannon entropy and fewer highly expanded clones were observed in persistent Graves' disease patients than in newly diagnosed patients, which suggested clonal expansion.

The sample holds a few counts of this clonotype. Its antigen is unknown. One base away there is no much larger clone; base qualities are not given. The intended sense of this specimen's time point label: persistent/refractory GD, antithyroid drugs over 5 years with positive TRAb. For both TCR sequencing and RNA sequencing, RNA was extracted from PBMCs in TRIzol. The diagnosis of Graves' disease was made according to American Thyroid Association guidelines. Recruitment of patients was carried out at an endocrinology department in Xi'an, China. From each patient, nine milliliters of peripheral blood was collected into an EDTA anticoagulant tube. Ficoll Paque Plus density gradient separation was used to isolate PBMCs, and no further T cell sorting was performed. RNA quality was checked with an Agilent 2100 Bioanalyzer and agarose gel, and concentration with a NanoDrop 2000. Deletion took 4 bases off V and 6 bases off J, with a span of 16 bases between the germline ends. There are 13 amino acids in the CDR3, from cysteine to phenylalanine inclusive. Of the read, only the CDR3 DNA is kept; its 39 bases are in frame from base 1. Based on the germline V gene, the CDR1 and CDR2 sequences are SQVTM and ANQGSEA.

Libraries were made using multiplex PCR. Sequencing took place on an Illumina HiSeq 4000. CDR3 regions were amplified by Arm-PCR with iRepertoire HTBI primers to construct TCR beta libraries. Gel purification was performed on PCR products prior to sequencing. From the authors' description of their analysis: Across samples, 60 to 70 TRBV and 13 to 15 TRBJ segments were identified and used for gene usage analysis of CDR3 amino acid clonotypes. COPE and FqMerger were used to merge filtered high-quality paired reads into contigs. BLAST was used to align contigs to IMGT TRBV, TRBD and TRBJ reference genes, and CDR3 was defined according to IMGT. Clonotypes above 0.1% frequency were classified as highly expanded clones. Shannon entropy served as the measure of repertoire diversity, while the Gini coefficient captured V-J evenness. Public clonotypes were defined as clonotypes shared by more than one individual. TCRdb redid the processing of the public reads, applying fastp at Q25 and MiXCR, and retained in-frame beta chains. Under each unique CDR3 protein, matching rows form one entry showing the most common genes and DNA. The authors' filters were not applied to this entry. The sample contains a few hundred thousand distinct CDR3 sequences, around 23% of them found a single time. The ten top clones hold around three fifths of the sample.

The sequence was obtained from a female donor with Graves disease. The specimen comprised peripheral blood mononuclear cells (PBMCs), sampled when the disease was refractory, from a patient treated with antithyroid drugs. The rearrangement joined TRBV29-1 to TRBJ2-7; the best D guess is TRBD2, with 5 bases matching. The CDR3 region has the sequence CSVVSGIKGEQYF. The DNA sequence reads TGCAGCGTTGTCTCCGGGATTAAGGGCGAGCAGTACTTC.